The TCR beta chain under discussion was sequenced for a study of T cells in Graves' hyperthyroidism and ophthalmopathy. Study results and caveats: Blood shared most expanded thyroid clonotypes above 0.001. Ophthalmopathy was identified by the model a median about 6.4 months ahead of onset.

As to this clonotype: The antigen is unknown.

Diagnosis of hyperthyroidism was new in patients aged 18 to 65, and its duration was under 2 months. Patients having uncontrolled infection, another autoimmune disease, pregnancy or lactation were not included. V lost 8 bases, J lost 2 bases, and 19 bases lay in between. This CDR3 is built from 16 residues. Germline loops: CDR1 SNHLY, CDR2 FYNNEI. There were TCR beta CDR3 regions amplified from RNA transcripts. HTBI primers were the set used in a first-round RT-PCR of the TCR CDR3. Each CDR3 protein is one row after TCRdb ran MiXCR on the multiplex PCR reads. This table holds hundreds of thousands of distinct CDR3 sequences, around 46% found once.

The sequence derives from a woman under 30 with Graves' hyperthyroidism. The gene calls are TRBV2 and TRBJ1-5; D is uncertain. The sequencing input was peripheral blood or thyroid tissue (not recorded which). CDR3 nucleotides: TGTGCCAGCTCACCACAAGGCGCCCCGGGCAATCAGCCCCAGCATTTT. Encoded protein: CASSPQGAPGNQPQHF.